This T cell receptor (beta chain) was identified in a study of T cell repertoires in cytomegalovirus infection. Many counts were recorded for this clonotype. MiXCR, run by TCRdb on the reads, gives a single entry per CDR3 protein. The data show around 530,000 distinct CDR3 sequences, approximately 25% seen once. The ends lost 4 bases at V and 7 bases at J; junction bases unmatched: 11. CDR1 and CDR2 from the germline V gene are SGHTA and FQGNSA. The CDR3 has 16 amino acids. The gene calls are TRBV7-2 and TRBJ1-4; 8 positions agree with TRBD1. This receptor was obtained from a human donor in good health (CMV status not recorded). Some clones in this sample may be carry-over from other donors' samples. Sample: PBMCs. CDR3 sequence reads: CASSSVWRQGLEKLFF. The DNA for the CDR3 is TGTGCCAGCAGCTCTGTATGGCGACAGGGGCTTGAAAAACTGTTTTTT.